The 30 T cell receptor beta chains in this list originate from one sample, sequenced in a study of cytomegalovirus exposure and HLA in healthy donors. Researchers ran the PCR with 60 Vbeta and 13 Jbeta primers. The method was immunoSEQ multiplex PCR; TCRdb's version includes in-frame clones alone and lacks a portion of them. The sample yields roughly 100,000 clones, 81% seen once. Input material: PBMCs. These receptors all come from a human donor in good health.

In its sample, this clone was seen once. CDR3 region: CASSFRGDTDTQYF. The CDR3 DNA reads TGCGCCAGCAGCTTTCGGGGGGACACAGATACGCAGTATTTT. The rearrangement links TRBV5-1 to TRBJ2-3; 7 nucleotides align to TRBD2. The V segment lost 2 bases and the J segment 2 bases; nucleotides outside the gene matches: 2. The CDR3 length is 14 residues. CDR1 and CDR2 from the germline V gene are SGHRS and YFSETQ.

The J gene is TRBJ2-7, the V gene TRBV27; D perhaps matches TRBD2 (6 bases). Trimming removed 5 bases from V and 2 bases from J, with 13 bases in between. From germline, CDR1 is MNHEY and CDR2 SMNVEV (reference sequence). The CDR3 is made up of 14 amino acids. CDR3 protein: CASSPSGPTYEQYF. CDR3 in DNA: TGTGCCAGCAGTCCGAGCGGGCCCACCTACGAGCAGTACTTC.

The CDR3 bases are TGTGCCAGCAGTCCTTCAGTCCACTATGGCTACACCTTC. Residues: CASSPSVHYGYTF. The V and J genes are TRBV27 and TRBJ1-2; no firm D call. Germline CDR1 and CDR2: MNHEY and SMNVEV (reference sequence). This CDR3 contains 13 residues. Trimming removed 5 bases at V and 3 bases at J, with 10 bases between.

The V call is TRBV7-2, the J call TRBJ2-2; 10 bases align to TRBD2. Germline CDR1 reads SGHTA; CDR2 reads FQGNSA. The CDR3 covers 19 residues. Trimming took 0 bases from V and 0 from J; bases not matched to a gene: 7. The CDR3 reads CASSLAGKRGGTNTGELFF. The CDR3 nucleotides read TGTGCCAGCAGCTTAGCGGGCAAGCGGGGGGGCACGAACACCGGGGAGCTGTTTTTT.

V gene TRBV6-5 combines with J gene TRBJ1-1; TRBD1 aligns across 7 bases. V shed 2 bases and J 3 bases; nucleotides not matched to a gene: 9. The CDR3 covers 16 residues. Germline assignment: CDR1 MNHEY and CDR2 SVGAGI. CDR3 loop: CASSYATGPADTEAFF. The CDR3 region has the DNA TGTGCCAGCAGTTACGCGACAGGGCCCGCCGACACTGAAGCTTTCTTT.

The chain has TRBV25-1 and TRBJ2-7; the D gene is possibly TRBD2 (6 bases). V shed 2 bases and J shed 2 bases, with 22 bases lying between them. The V gene's germline CDR1 is MGHDK and CDR2 SYGVNS. The CDR3 has 18 amino acids. CDR3 DNA sequence: TGTGCCAGCAGTGAACACCTAGCGTCGGTGGGCGGCCCCTACGAGCAGTACTTC. It encodes CASSEHLASVGGPYEQYF.

The chain uses TRBV7-9 and TRBJ1-1, with 10 bases lining up with TRBD1. V shed 3 bases, J shed 1 base, and the junction held 5 bases outside the gene matches. The CDR3 totals 16 residues. Germline V gives CDR1 SEHNR, CDR2 FQNEAQ (reference sequence). CDR3 nucleotides: TGTGCCAGCAGCTTCCGGGACAGGGGCAGGAACACTGAAGCTTTCTTT. Its protein is CASSFRDRGRNTEAFF.

The chain carries TRBV21-1 and TRBJ2-7; the table's D call, TRBD2, was not checked against the DNA. TRBV21-1 is given as a pseudogene. The CDR3 totals 17 residues. Here the CDR3 DNA reads TGTGCCAGCAGCAAGGGAAGACTAGCGGTTAGCTCCTACGAGCAGTACTTC. It codes for CASSKGRLAVSSYEQYF.

The chain joins TRBV15 to TRBJ2-7, with 13 bases identical to TRBD2. V dropped 5 bases and J dropped 6; count of bases not matched to a gene: 10. The length of the CDR3 is 16 residues. Germline CDR1 is LNHNV and CDR2 is YYDKDF (reference sequence). The CDR3 DNA sequence: TGTGCCACCAGCGGGGAGGTTGGACTAGCGGGAGCCGAGCAGTACTTC. It codes for CATSGEVGLAGAEQYF.

The chain combines TRBV30 with TRBJ2-7; TRBD1 matches at 8 bases. Germline CDR1 and CDR2: GTSNPN and SVGIG (reference sequence). Trimming cost V 0 bases and J 3 bases; bases outside gene matches: 10. This CDR3 is 16 amino acids long. CDR3: CAWSVSARDRYYEQYF. Here the CDR3 DNA reads TGTGCCTGGAGTGTATCCGCCCGGGACAGGTACTACGAGCAGTACTTC.

The CDR3 DNA is TGTGCCAGCAGCGTAGACACAAATCAGTTCTTC. Translating gives CASSVDTNQFF. V gene TRBV7-9 combines with J gene TRBJ2-1; D gene uncertain. The germline V gene encodes CDR1 SEHNR and CDR2 FQNEAQ (reference sequence). V lost 5 bases and J 13 bases, leaving 12 bases between the germline ends. This CDR3 spans 11 amino acids.

The genes are TRBV7-8 and TRBJ1-5; D gene uncertain. The CDR3 extends over 15 amino acids. Germline V gene data show CDR1 as SGHVS and CDR2 as FQNEAQ. V lost 1 base to trimming and J lost 7 bases, with 14 bases between them. CDR3 in amino acids: CASSLGWAGIQPQHF. DNA of the CDR3: TGTGCCAGCAGCTTAGGGTGGGCAGGCATCCAGCCCCAGCATTTT. The whole variable domain, remainder taken from reference TRBV7-8 and TRBJ1-5, is GAGVSQSPRYKVAKRGQDVALRCDPISGHVSLFWYQQALGQGPEFLTYFQNEAQLDKSGLPSDRFFAERPEGSVSTLKIQRTQQEDSAVYLCASSLGWAGIQPQHFGDGTRLSIL.

The CDR3 DNA follows: TGTGCCAGCCGGAGAGGGAACTATGGCTACACCTTC. This codes for CASRRGNYGYTF. J is TRBJ1-2 and V is TRBV7-2; D unresolved. Germline CDR1 and CDR2: SGHTA and FQGNSA. This CDR3 has 12 amino acids. V dropped 8 bases and J dropped 2 bases, with 9 bases sitting between them. The entire variable domain, with the rest obtained from reference TRBV7-2 and TRBJ1-2, is as follows: GAGVSQSPSNKVTEKGKDVELRCDPISGHTALYWYRQSLGQGLEFLIYFQGNSAPDKSGLPSDRFSAERTGGSVSTLTIQRTQQEDSAVYLCASRRGNYGYTFGSGTRLTVV.

This chain joins TRBV5-1 and TRBJ2-5; possibly TRBD1 for D (6 bases). The CDR3 consists of 15 residues. Trimming removed 2 bases at V and 3 bases at J, with 14 bases between. From germline, CDR1 is SGHRS and CDR2 YFSETQ. CDR3 amino acids: CASSFGTLREETQYF. The CDR3 bases are TGCGCCAGCAGCTTCGGGACACTCAGGGAAGAGACCCAGTACTTC.

V and J are TRBV19 and TRBJ1-5; 7 bases match TRBD1. The trim removed 5 bases at V and 3 bases at J, leaving 7 bases unmatched. Germline CDR1 and CDR2: LNHDA and SQIVND (reference sequence). The CDR3 is 15 amino acids. CDR3 nucleotides: TGTGCCAGTAGTGCAAACAGGGGCCTCAATCAGCCCCAGCATTTT. This encodes CASSANRGLNQPQHF.

The rearrangement uses TRBV30 and TRBJ2-5, with TRBD1 as a possible D gene (6 bases). Trimming shortened V by 3 bases and J by 1 base, and 6 bases separated the two germline ends. Germline V gene lookup returns CDR1 GTSNPN and CDR2 SVGIG (reference sequence). The CDR3 is made up of 12 amino acids. CDR3 coding DNA: TGTGCCTGGAGCAGGGGCCAAGAGACCCAGTACTTC. Translation: CAWSRGQETQYF.

This chain links TRBV11-2 with TRBJ2-7; weak D call: TRBD1 (6 bases). V lost 1 base, J lost 7 bases, and 11 bases lay in between. CDR3 size: 13 residues. From germline, CDR1 is SGHAT and CDR2 FQNNGV. In nucleotides, the CDR3 is TGTGCCAGCAGCTTAGGTATAGGGACAGAGCAGTACTTC. It is translated as CASSLGIGTEQYF.

This chain uses TRBV5-1 with TRBJ1-2, with 9 bases lining up with TRBD1. Germline CDR1 reads SGHRS; CDR2 reads YFSETQ. The CDR3 consists of 14 residues. V lost 4 bases and J lost 2; bases outside the gene matches: 3. In nucleotides, the CDR3 is TGCGCCAGCAGCACCGGACAGGGGAACTATGGCTACACCTTC. It yields the protein CASSTGQGNYGYTF. The variable domain in full, completed from reference TRBV5-1 and TRBJ1-2, reads KAGVTQTPRYLIKTRGQQVTLSCSPISGHRSVSWYQQTPGQGLQFLFEYFSETQRNKGNFPGRFSGRQFSNSRSEMNVSTLELGDSALYLCASSTGQGNYGYTFGSGTRLTVV.

This chain links TRBV21-1 with TRBJ2-5; TRBD1 was called by the table and not checked on the DNA. TRBV21-1 counts as a pseudogene. The length of the CDR3 is 19 residues. CDR3 bases: TGTGCCAGCAGCAAGGGTGACAGGCCAGAGCCAAGGGTCCAAGAGACCCAGTACTTC. This translates into CASSKGDRPEPRVQETQYF.

This clone was detected a few times. This rearrangement joins TRBV6-6 to TRBJ2-7, with D maybe TRBD2 (6 bases). Trimming cost V 0 bases and J 4 bases, with 13 bases left between them. Germline values: CDR1 MNHNY, CDR2 SVGAGI (reference sequence). CDR3 length equals 15 residues. Here the CDR3 DNA reads TGTGCCAGCAGTTACTCGTCCGGGAGACTGTACGAGCAGTACTTC. As protein: CASSYSSGRLYEQYF.

The genes are TRBV28 and TRBJ1-4, with unresolved D. Trimming took off 7 bases at V and 5 bases at J, with 11 bases between the two ends. Germline CDR1 reads MDHEN; CDR2 reads SYDVKM. The CDR3 length is 13 residues. CDR3 nucleotides: TGTGCCAGCACCGGGGTGGGCAATGAAAAACTGTTTTTT. This encodes CASTGVGNEKLFF.

The chain recombines TRBV7-7 with TRBJ2-6, with 12 bases fitting TRBD2. CDR1 and CDR2 from the germline V gene are SSHAT and FNYEAQ (reference sequence). This CDR3 comprises 20 residues. Trimming took 5 bases from V and 0 from J; bases not matched to a gene: 11. The CDR3 region has the DNA TGTGCCAGCAGCCCGACTAGCGGGAGAGGGGCCAACTCTGGGGCCAACGTCCTGACTTTC. Translating it yields CASSPTSGRGANSGANVLTF. The variable domain in full, with the rest retrieved from reference TRBV7-7 and TRBJ2-6, is GAGVSQSPRYKVTKRGQDVTLRCDPISSHATLYWYQQALGQGPEFLTYFNYEAQPDKSGLPSDRFSAERPEGSISTLTIQRTEQRDSAMYRCASSPTSGRGANSGANVLTFGAGSRLTVL.

V and J are TRBV7-6 and TRBJ2-7; a weak D match, TRBD2 (6 bases). There are 14 residues in the CDR3. Trimming left V 1 base short and J 3 bases short, with 10 bases between. Looked up from germline, CDR1 is SGHVS and CDR2 is FNYEAQ. The DNA of the CDR3 is TGTGCCAGCAGCTTAGGGGACTCAGACTACGAGCAGTACTTC. Translation: CASSLGDSDYEQYF. The variable domain in full, with the rest retrieved from reference TRBV7-6 and TRBJ2-7, is GAGVSQSPRYKVTKRGQDVALRCDPISGHVSLYWYRQALGQGPEFLTYFNYEAQQDKSGLPNDRFSAERPEGSISTLTIQRTEQRDSAMYRCASSLGDSDYEQYFGPGTRLTVT.

This clone turned up a few times. V is TRBV19 and J is TRBJ2-4; possible D gene TRBD1, 6 bases. V lost 1 base and J lost 12, with 16 bases in between. Germline V CDR1 and CDR2: LNHDA, SQIVND (reference sequence). This CDR3 is 14 amino acids long. Here the CDR3 DNA reads TGTGCCAGTAGTATAGGAGGGAACAGGGCGACTCAGTACTTC. It encodes CASSIGGNRATQYF. Based on the CDR3 plus reference TRBV19 and TRBJ2-4, the full variable domain is DGGITQSPKYLFRKEGQNVTLSCEQNLNHDAMYWYRQDPGQGLRLIYYSQIVNDFQKGDIAEGYSVSREKKESFPLTVTSAQKNPTAFYLCASSIGGNRATQYFGAGTRLSVL.

The chain uses TRBV5-1 and TRBJ1-1; D possibly corresponds to TRBD1 (6 bases). Trimming took 4 bases from V and 2 from J, leaving 15 bases between them. Germline lookup yields CDR1 SGHRS and CDR2 YFSETQ. The CDR3 is made up of 15 amino acids. CDR3 nucleotides: TGCGCCAGCAGCCTGGAAGGGGGTGGAAACACTGAAGCTTTCTTT. Protein: CASSLEGGGNTEAFF.

The rearrangement joins TRBV9 to TRBJ2-2; no clear D gene. Trimming took 0 bases from V and 4 from J, leaving 13 bases between them. Germline V gene data show CDR1 as SGDLS and CDR2 as YYNGEE. The CDR3 has 16 amino acids. The CDR3 DNA reads as TGTGCCAGCAGCGTAGGGCTATCGCCGGGCACCGGGGAGCTGTTTTTT. It translates to CASSVGLSPGTGELFF.

V is TRBV6-5 and J is TRBJ1-2; D possibly corresponds to TRBD1 (5 bases). Germline loops: CDR1 MNHEY, CDR2 SVGAGI. The CDR3 totals 11 residues. V was trimmed by 8 bases and J by 2 bases, leaving 6 bases between them. The CDR3 loop is CASGGNYGYTF. The DNA for the CDR3 is TGTGCCAGCGGGGGGAACTATGGCTACACCTTC.

The chain employs TRBV4-1 and TRBJ2-7; possible D gene TRBD1, 6 bases. Deletions cut 2 bases from V and 3 bases from J, with 14 bases between. From germline, CDR1 is MGHRA and CDR2 YSYEKL. There are 15 residues in the CDR3. For the CDR3, the DNA is TGCGCCAGCAGCCAAATGGGGGCAGGAGACTACGAGCAGTACTTC. Amino acids: CASSQMGAGDYEQYF.

This clone was detected only a few times. V usage is TRBV5-1 and J usage is TRBJ2-3; 9 nucleotides align to TRBD2. The J segment lost 8 bases and the V segment lost 2 bases, leaving 12 bases of the junction unmatched. Germline lookup yields CDR1 SGHRS and CDR2 YFSETQ. This CDR3 contains 16 residues. CDR3 in DNA: TGCGCCAGCAGCTTTACAACCGGGACTAGCATTGGTACGCAGTATTTT. Translation: CASSFTTGTSIGTQYF.

The chain combines TRBV5-4 with TRBJ2-1; 12 bases are a match to TRBD2. Germline trimming cut 0 bases from V and 13 bases from J; bases unmatched to any gene: 14. Germline CDR1 SGHNT, CDR2 YYREEE (reference sequence). CDR3 size: 17 residues. Here the CDR3 reads CASSLALLAGGPRIQFF. CDR3 in DNA: TGTGCCAGCAGCTTGGCACTTCTAGCGGGAGGGCCACGGATACAGTTCTTC.